This TCR beta chain was sequenced for a study of PD-1 blockade in classical Hodgkin lymphoma. Time point specified: cycle 4 day 1 (C4D1), after five to seven weeks of nivolumab. Each of the patients experienced relapse following autologous stem cell transplantation, and their brentuximab vedotin exposure differed. Only in-frame clones appear in the TCRdb table, and some are missing; sequencing was by immunoSEQ multiplex PCR. Of approximately 110,000 clones listed, roughly nine tenths are singletons. The sample holds a few counts of this clone. Germline V gene lookup returns CDR1 KGHSH and CDR2 LQKENI. This CDR3 is built from 13 residues. V was trimmed by 0 bases and J by 5 bases, leaving 6 bases between them.

This specimen consisted of peripheral blood mononuclear cells (PBMCs), obtained before the fourth cycle of nivolumab. The chain links TRBV18 to TRBJ2-3, with D unresolved. The TCR originated in a human donor with classical Hodgkin lymphoma. The CDR3 sequence: CASSPPVQDTQYF. CDR3 sequence (DNA): TGTGCCAGCTCACCACCGGTTCAAGATACGCAGTATTTT.